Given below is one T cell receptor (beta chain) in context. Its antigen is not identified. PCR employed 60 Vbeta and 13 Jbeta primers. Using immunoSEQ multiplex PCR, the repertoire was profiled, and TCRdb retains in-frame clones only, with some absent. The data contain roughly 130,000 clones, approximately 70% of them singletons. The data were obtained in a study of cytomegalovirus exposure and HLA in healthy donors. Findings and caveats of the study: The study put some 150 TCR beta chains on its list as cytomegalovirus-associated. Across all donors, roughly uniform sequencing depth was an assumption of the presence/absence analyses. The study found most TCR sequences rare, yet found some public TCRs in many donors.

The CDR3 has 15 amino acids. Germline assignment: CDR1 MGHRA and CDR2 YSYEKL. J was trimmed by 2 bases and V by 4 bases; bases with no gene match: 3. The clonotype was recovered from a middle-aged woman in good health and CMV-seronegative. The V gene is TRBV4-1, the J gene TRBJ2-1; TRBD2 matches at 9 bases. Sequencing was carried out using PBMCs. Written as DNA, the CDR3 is TGCGCCAGCAGCCTGAGCGGGGGGCCCTACAATGAGCAGTTCTTC. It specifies CASSLSGGPYNEQFF.